This paragraph covers one T cell receptor (beta chain) sequence. As yet, its antigen is unknown. The CDR3 is 15 amino acids. V was cut by 7 bases and J by 5 bases, with 20 bases left in between. Germline V lookup: CDR1 MNHEY, CDR2 SVGAGI. The record originates from a study of lymphopenia after photon versus proton radiotherapy. Findings of the study overall: Post-nadir diversity loss with photons came from oligoclonal expansion, particularly CD8+ Temra cells. Only patients who died were analyzed for survival; proton advantage is unproven.

Sequenced by immunoSEQ multiplex PCR; TCRdb stores in-frame clones only, minus some. The repertoire consists of more than 25,000 clones, with 80% to 85% occurring once and the leading ten covering under 4.5%. The source was peripheral blood, collected from a patient treated with photon-based radiotherapy. The receptor comes from a woman aged 50 to 65 with pancreatic cancer. This chain connects TRBV6-5 to TRBJ1-1; TRBD1 might be the D (5 bases). CDR3 nucleotides: TGTGCCAGCAACCGGCAGGTGGGGGGAGGGACTGAAGCTTTCTTT. Protein product: CASNRQVGGGTEAFF.